This passage covers 19 T cell receptor beta chains from one sample sequenced in a study of T-cell memory formation after mild COVID-19. Using its own MiXCR run on the 5' RACE reads, TCRdb lists one record per CDR3 protein. Among about 340,000 distinct CDR3 sequences listed, under 15% were seen once. Sequencing was performed on PBMCs or a T cell subset sorted from them (not recorded which). The receptor source for this set is a man younger than 30 who had mild COVID-19 (a few samples of this study predate the infection). Cell type and time point are not known.

This clonotype has at least ten counts. CDR3 nucleotide sequence: TGTGCCAGCAGTTTCTCCCAAGAGACCCAGTACTTC. Translating gives CASSFSQETQYF. The chain carries TRBV28 and TRBJ2-5; D uncertain. V lost 3 bases and J 1 base, leaving 3 bases between the germline ends. The CDR3 extends over 12 amino acids. CDR1 MDHEN and CDR2 SYDVKM come from the germline V gene.

This clonotype was found a few times. J is TRBJ1-1 and V is TRBV28, with D uncertain. The CDR3 consists of 13 residues. The V end was cut by 3 bases, the J end by 5 bases, with 10 bases between. From germline, CDR1 is MDHEN and CDR2 SYDVKM. The CDR3 loop reads CASSFRRVTEAFF. In nucleotides, the CDR3 is TGTGCCAGCAGTTTTCGGAGGGTTACTGAAGCTTTCTTT.

The J gene is TRBJ2-2, the V gene TRBV7-2; TRBD2 aligns across 11 bases. Germline V lookup: CDR1 SGHTA, CDR2 FQGNSA. CDR3 length: 16 amino acids. The J segment lost 0 bases and the V segment lost 4 bases, leaving 1 base of the junction unmatched. CDR3 in DNA: TGTGCCAGCAGCTCACTAGCGGGGGCGAACACCGGGGAGCTGTTTTTT. Amino acid sequence: CASSSLAGANTGELFF.

This sequence joins TRBV7-2 and TRBJ2-7; D not certain. V lost 8 bases and J 3 bases, leaving 17 bases between the germline ends. The V gene's germline CDR1 is SGHTA and CDR2 FQGNSA. The CDR3 loop spans 14 amino acids. This chain's CDR3 is CASGPASRVYEQYV. CDR3 nucleotides: TGTGCCAGCGGACCCGCTTCTCGGGTCTACGAGCAGTACGTC.

A few counts support this clonotype. The chain uses TRBV6-5 and TRBJ1-1, with D possibly matching TRBD1 (6 bases). This CDR3 has 14 residues. Germline CDR1 MNHEY, CDR2 SVGAGI. V was trimmed by 2 bases and J by 11 bases, leaving 18 bases between them. The CDR3 DNA sequence: TGTGCCAGCAGTTACGGTCTCGAGGGGGAGGGGGCTTTCTTT. Its protein product is CASSYGLEGEGAFF.

The DNA for the CDR3 is TGTGCCAGCAGCCCTACCTCAGGACAGGTTCCAGATACGCAGTATTTT. Encoded protein: CASSPTSGQVPDTQYF. This rearrangement joins TRBV5-5 to TRBJ2-3, with 7 positions matching TRBD1. The CDR3 has 16 amino acids. Per the germline V gene, CDR1 is SGHKS and CDR2 is YYEKEE (reference sequence). The V gene end was trimmed by 4 bases and the J gene end by 4 bases; junction bases not matched to a gene: 12.

Only a few counts were recorded for this clonotype. The rearrangement links TRBV29-1 to TRBJ1-1; a possible D gene is TRBD1 (6 bases). The ends were cut back, 4 bases at V and 3 bases at J, with 12 bases in the middle. In germline, CDR1 is SQVTM, CDR2 ANQGSEA. The CDR3 consists of 13 residues. CDR3 DNA: TGCAGCGTTGCCAGGGGAATTGACACTGAAGCTTTCTTT. Translated: CSVARGIDTEAFF. Variable domain in full (rest from reference TRBV29-1 and TRBJ1-1): SAVISQKPSRDICQRGTSLTIQCQVDSQVTMMFWYRQQPGQSLTLIATANQGSEATYESGFVIDKFPISRPNLTFSTLTVSNMSPEDSSIYLCSVARGIDTEAFFGQGTRLTVV.

This clonotype was seen a handful of times. The chain employs TRBV28 and TRBJ2-5, with D possibly TRBD2 on 6 matching bases. This CDR3 comprises 18 residues. Per the germline V gene, CDR1 is MDHEN and CDR2 is SYDVKM. Trimming pared 5 bases from V and 7 bases from J, leaving 29 bases between. Here the CDR3 reads CASSPTHGGQTLTVTQYF. The CDR3 DNA reads TGTGCCAGCAGTCCAACCCACGGAGGGCAGACTTTAACGGTGACCCAGTACTTC.

The gene calls are TRBV20-1 and TRBJ2-7, with TRBD1 matching 11 bases. Trimming at V came to 5 bases and at J to 4 bases, leaving 4 bases not matched to a gene. Germline CDR1 is DFQATT and CDR2 is SNEGSKA (reference sequence). This CDR3 region has 13 residues. The CDR3 DNA follows: TGCAGTGCTCCGGGACAGGGGGGGTACGAGCAGTACTTC. Translated: CSAPGQGGYEQYF.

The rearrangement links TRBV4-2 to TRBJ2-1; TRBD2 is a possible D gene (5 bases). Germline CDR1 and CDR2: LGHNA and YNFKEQ. V lost 1 base to trimming and J lost 0 bases, with 13 bases between them. The CDR3 has 17 residues. This chain's CDR3 is CASSQGGRPVSYNEQFF. DNA for the CDR3: TGTGCCAGCAGCCAAGGCGGGCGACCCGTCTCCTACAATGAGCAGTTCTTC.

This sequence joins TRBV12-3 or TRBV12-4 and TRBJ1-6; 8 bases are a match to TRBD1. The ends lost 3 bases at V and 7 bases at J; junction bases unmatched: 5. This CDR3 has 15 amino acids. CDR3 loop: CASSFRQGRNSPLHF. CDR3 bases: TGTGCCAGCAGTTTCCGACAGGGGAGGAATTCACCCCTCCACTTT.

This clonotype has a count of ten or more. The genes are TRBV29-1 and TRBJ1-4; 7 bases line up with TRBD1. Germline loops: CDR1 SQVTM, CDR2 ANQGSEA. The CDR3 loop spans 13 amino acids. V was clipped by 5 bases and J by 7 bases; unmatched bases: 7. For the CDR3, the DNA is TGCAGCGTTAGGGACAGCGGAGGTGAAAAACTGTTTTTT. It translates to CSVRDSGGEKLFF.

The chain joins TRBV4-1 to TRBJ2-7; perhaps TRBD2 as D (6 bases). This CDR3 has 17 residues. The V gene's germline CDR1 is MGHRA and CDR2 YSYEKL. Trimming left V 0 bases short and J 1 base short, with 16 bases between. The CDR3 DNA follows: TGCGCCAGCAGCCAAGAGATGGGTAGCGGCTTATCCTACGAGCAGTACTTC. Its protein product is CASSQEMGSGLSYEQYF.

The table lists this clonotype with a few counts. The genes are TRBV4-2 and TRBJ2-2; the match to TRBD2 covers 9 bases. Looked up from germline, CDR1 is LGHNA and CDR2 is YNFKEQ. The CDR3 spans 17 residues. V trimming: 3 bases; J trimming: 4 bases; junction bases outside the gene matches: 9. The CDR3: CASSQLSTSGVTGELFF. CDR3 bases: TGTGCCAGCAGCCAGCTATCGACTAGCGGTGTCACCGGGGAGCTGTTTTTT.

This clonotype has only a few counts. The CDR3 bases are TGTGCCAGCAGGGGTCGTGGGACAGGGCCCGATACGCAGTATTTT. This translates into CASRGRGTGPDTQYF. The chain has TRBV28 and TRBJ2-3; 9 positions agree with TRBD1. CDR1 MDHEN and CDR2 SYDVKM come from the germline V gene. This CDR3 has 15 residues. V was pared by 6 bases and J by 6 bases, with 10 bases of the junction left unmatched.

This clonotype was picked up many times. An end of the junction differs from the germline gene, which may be a read error. The V and J genes are TRBV7-7 and TRBJ2-5; 10 bases are a match to TRBD2. This CDR3 contains 15 residues. Germline lookup yields CDR1 SSHAT and CDR2 FNYEAQ (reference sequence). The CDR3 DNA follows: TGTGCTAGCAGCTTACTAGCGGGGCCCCAAGAGACCCAGTACTTC. Translating gives CASSLLAGPQETQYF.

Only a few counts were recorded for this clonotype. The chain has TRBV20-1 and TRBJ2-7, with 7 bases identical to TRBD1. V was clipped by 6 bases and J by 2 bases; unmatched bases: 7. The CDR3 loop spans 13 amino acids. CDR1 is DFQATT, CDR2 SNEGSKA, per germline (reference sequence). The CDR3, as DNA: TGCAGTGCCTGGGGACAGAGGACCTACGAGCAGTACTTC. Protein product: CSAWGQRTYEQYF.

V usage is TRBV6-5 and J usage is TRBJ1-6; 7 bases line up with TRBD1. Germline lookup yields CDR1 MNHEY and CDR2 SVGAGI. V gave up 0 bases and J gave up 6 bases; unmatched junction bases: 5. This CDR3 has 16 amino acids. In nucleotides, the CDR3 is TGTGCCAGCAGTTACTCGGTGACAGGGCGTAATTCACCCCTCCACTTT. This encodes CASSYSVTGRNSPLHF.

The chain employs TRBV15 and TRBJ1-6; the D gene is possibly TRBD1 (5 bases). CDR3 size: 13 residues. Per germline, CDR1 LNHNV and CDR2 YYDKDF (reference sequence). V was trimmed by 4 bases and J by 8 bases, leaving 9 bases between them. The CDR3, as DNA: TGTGCCACCAGCAAACTCAGGGATTCACCCCTCCACTTT. Protein sequence: CATSKLRDSPLHF. The full variable domain, in which reference TRBV15 and TRBJ1-6 provide the parts outside the CDR3, is DAMVIQNPRYQVTQFGKPVTLSCSQTLNHNVMYWYQQKSSQAPKLLFHYYDKDFNNEADTPDNFQSRRPNTSFCFLDIRSPGLGDTAMYLCATSKLRDSPLHFGNGTRLTVT.